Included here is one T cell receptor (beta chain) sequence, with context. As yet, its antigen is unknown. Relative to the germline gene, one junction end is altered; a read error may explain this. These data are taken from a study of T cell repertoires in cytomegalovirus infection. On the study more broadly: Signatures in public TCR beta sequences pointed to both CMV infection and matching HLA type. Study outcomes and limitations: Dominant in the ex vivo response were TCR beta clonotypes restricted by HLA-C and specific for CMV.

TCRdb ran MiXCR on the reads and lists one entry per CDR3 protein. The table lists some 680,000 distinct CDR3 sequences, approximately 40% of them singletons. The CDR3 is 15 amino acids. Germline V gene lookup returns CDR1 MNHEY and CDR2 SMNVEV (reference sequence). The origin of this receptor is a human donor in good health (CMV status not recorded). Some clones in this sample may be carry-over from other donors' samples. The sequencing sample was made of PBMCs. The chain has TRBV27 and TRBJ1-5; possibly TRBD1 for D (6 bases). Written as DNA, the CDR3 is TGTGCCGGCAGAAAGGGGGGCTCGGGCAATCAGCCCCAGCATTTT. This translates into CAGRKGGSGNQPQHF.